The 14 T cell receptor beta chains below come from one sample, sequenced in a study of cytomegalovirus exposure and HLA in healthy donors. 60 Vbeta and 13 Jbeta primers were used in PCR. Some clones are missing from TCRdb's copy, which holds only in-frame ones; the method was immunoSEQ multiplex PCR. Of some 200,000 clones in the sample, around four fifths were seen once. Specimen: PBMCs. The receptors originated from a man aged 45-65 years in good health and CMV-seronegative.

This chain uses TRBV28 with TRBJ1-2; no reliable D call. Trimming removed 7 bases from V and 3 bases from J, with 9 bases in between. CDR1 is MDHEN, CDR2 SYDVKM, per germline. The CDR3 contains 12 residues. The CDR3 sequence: CASKLADYGYTF. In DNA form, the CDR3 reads TGTGCCAGCAAATTGGCAGACTATGGCTACACCTTC.

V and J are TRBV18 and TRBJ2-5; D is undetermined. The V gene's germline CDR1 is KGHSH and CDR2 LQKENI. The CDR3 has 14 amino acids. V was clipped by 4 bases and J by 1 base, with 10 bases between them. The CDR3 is CASSLLDLQETQYF. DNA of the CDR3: TGTGCCAGCTCACTGCTAGACCTCCAAGAGACCCAGTACTTC.

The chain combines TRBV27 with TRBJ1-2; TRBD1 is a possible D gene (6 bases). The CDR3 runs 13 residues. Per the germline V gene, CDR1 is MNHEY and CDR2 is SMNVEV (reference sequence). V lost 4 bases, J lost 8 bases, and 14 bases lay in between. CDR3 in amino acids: CASSSMGHRGYTF. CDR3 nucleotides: TGTGCCAGCAGTTCAATGGGACATCGGGGCTACACCTTC.

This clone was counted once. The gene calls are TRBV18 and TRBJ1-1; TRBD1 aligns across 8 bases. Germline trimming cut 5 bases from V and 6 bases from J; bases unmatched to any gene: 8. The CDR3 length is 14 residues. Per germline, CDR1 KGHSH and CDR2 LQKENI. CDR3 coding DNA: TGTGCCAGCTCAAACCGGACAGGGCAGGCTGAAGCTTTCTTT. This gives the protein CASSNRTGQAEAFF.

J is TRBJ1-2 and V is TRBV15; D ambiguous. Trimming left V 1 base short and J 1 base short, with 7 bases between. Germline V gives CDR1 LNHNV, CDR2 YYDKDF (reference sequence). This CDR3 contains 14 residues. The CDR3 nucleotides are TGTGCCACCAGCAGAGCAACAGATAACTATGGCTACACCTTC. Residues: CATSRATDNYGYTF.

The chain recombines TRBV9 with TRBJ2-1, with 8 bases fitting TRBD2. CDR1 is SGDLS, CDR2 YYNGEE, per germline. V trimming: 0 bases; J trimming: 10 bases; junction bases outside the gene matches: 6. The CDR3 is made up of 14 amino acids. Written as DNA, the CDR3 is TGTGCCAGCAGCGTAGATGGACTAGCCAAGGAGCAGTTCTTC. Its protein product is CASSVDGLAKEQFF.

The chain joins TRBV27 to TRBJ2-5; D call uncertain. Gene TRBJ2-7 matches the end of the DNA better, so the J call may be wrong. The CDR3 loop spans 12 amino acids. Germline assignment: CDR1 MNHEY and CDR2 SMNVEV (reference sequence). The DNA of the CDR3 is TGTGCCAGCATGAGATCCTCCTACGAGCAGTACTTC. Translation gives CASMRSSYEQYF.

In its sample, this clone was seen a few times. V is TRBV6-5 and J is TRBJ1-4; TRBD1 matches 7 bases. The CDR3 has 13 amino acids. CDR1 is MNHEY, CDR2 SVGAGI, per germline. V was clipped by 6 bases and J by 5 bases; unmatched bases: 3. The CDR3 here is CASSQTGNEKLFF. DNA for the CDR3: TGTGCCAGCAGCCAGACAGGGAATGAAAAACTGTTTTTT.

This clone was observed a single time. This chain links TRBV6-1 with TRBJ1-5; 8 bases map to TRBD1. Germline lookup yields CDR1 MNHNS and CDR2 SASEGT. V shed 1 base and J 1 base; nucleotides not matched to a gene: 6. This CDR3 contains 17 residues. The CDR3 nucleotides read TGTGCCAGCAGTGAAGTGGCAGGGGGCCGGAGCAATCAGCCCCAGCATTTT. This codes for CASSEVAGGRSNQPQHF.

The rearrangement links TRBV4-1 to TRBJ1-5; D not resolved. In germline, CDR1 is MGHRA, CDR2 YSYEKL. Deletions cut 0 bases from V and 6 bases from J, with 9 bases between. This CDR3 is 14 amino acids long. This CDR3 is CASSQESGSQPQHF. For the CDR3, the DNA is TGCGCCAGCAGCCAAGAGTCGGGAAGTCAGCCCCAGCATTTT.

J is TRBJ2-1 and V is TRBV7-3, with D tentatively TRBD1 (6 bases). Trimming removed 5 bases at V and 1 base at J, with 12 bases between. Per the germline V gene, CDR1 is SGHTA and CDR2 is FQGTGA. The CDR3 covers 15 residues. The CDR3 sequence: CASSLQGFSYNEQFF. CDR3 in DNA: TGTGCCAGCAGCCTGCAGGGGTTTTCCTACAATGAGCAGTTCTTC.

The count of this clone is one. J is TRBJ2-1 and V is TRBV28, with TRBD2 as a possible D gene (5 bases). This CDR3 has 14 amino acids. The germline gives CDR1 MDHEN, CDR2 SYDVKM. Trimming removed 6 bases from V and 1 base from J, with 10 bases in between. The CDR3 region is CASRTTGSYNEQFF. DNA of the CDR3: TGTGCCAGCAGGACTACGGGATCCTACAATGAGCAGTTCTTC. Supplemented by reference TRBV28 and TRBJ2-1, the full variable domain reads DVKVTQSSRYLVKRTGEKVFLECVQDMDHENMFWYRQDPGLGLRLIYFSYDVKMKEKGDIPEGYSVSREKKERFSLILESASTNQTSMYLCASRTTGSYNEQFFGPGTRLTVL.

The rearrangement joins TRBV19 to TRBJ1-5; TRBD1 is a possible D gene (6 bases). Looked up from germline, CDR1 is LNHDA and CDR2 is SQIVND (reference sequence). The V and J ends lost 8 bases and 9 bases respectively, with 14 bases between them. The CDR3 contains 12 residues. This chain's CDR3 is CASSTGSPPQHF. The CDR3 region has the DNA TGTGCCAGTTCAACAGGGTCCCCGCCCCAGCATTTT.

The CDR3 DNA follows: TGCGCCAGCAGCGCGGACAGCTCCTACAATGAGCAGTTCTTC. Its protein is CASSADSSYNEQFF. The rearrangement uses TRBV5-1 and TRBJ2-1; D perhaps matches TRBD1 (6 bases). This CDR3 has 14 amino acids. Germline V gene sequence: CDR1 SGHRS, CDR2 YFSETQ. V was clipped by 4 bases and J by 0 bases, with 8 bases between them.